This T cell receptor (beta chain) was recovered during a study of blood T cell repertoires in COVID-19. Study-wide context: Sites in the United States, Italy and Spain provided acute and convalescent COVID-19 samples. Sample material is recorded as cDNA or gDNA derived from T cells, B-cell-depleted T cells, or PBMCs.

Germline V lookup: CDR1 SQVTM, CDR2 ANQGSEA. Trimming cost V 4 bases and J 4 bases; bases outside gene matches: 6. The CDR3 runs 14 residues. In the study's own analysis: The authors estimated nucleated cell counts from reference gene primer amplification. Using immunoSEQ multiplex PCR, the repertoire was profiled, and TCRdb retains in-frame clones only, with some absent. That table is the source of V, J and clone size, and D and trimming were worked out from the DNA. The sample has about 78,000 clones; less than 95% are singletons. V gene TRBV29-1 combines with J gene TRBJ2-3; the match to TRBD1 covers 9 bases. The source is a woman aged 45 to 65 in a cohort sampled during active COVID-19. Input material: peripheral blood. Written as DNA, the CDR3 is TGCAGCGTTGTGGGACAGGGCTGGCCAGATACGCAGTATTTT. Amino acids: CSVVGQGWPDTQYF.